A selection of T cell receptor beta chains follows, all from one sample in a study of blood T cell repertoires in COVID-19. Repertoires were generated with immunoSEQ multiplex PCR, while TCRdb's copy carries only in-frame clones and drops some. The profile shows 100,000 or so clones, approximately 78% of them singletons. The specimen was peripheral blood. Every receptor here comes from a woman aged 80 or over with acute or convalescent COVID-19. The CDR3 runs from the conserved cysteine through the conserved F or W. A D gene is named only where the DNA matches it firmly. The size of a clone is reported for some rows only, either as once, few or many, or as a class for expanded clones.

v_gene	d_gene	j_gene	abundance	CDR3aa	CDR3nt
TRBV19	TRBD1	TRBJ1-2	-	CASSQGVKGYTF	TGTGCCAGTTCGCAGGGGGTGAAGGGCTACACCTTC
TRBV4-3	TRBD2	TRBJ2-3	few	CASSQDLAGSTDTQYF	TGCGCCAGCAGCCAAGATCTAGCGGGGAGCACAGATACGCAGTATTTT
TRBV12-3/TRBV12-4	-	TRBJ1-1	-	CASTTNQNTEAFF	TGTGCCAGCACCACAAACCAGAACACTGAAGCTTTCTTT
TRBV18	-	TRBJ1-1	-	CASSPTPGMNTEAFF	TGTGCCAGCTCACCAACGCCAGGGATGAACACTGAAGCTTTCTTT
TRBV5-1	TRBD1	TRBJ1-2	-	CASRPGQGTANYGYTF	TGCGCCAGCAGACCGGGACAGGGAACGGCTAACTATGGCTACACCTTC
TRBV9	TRBD2	TRBJ2-1	few	CASSVVTSGYNEQFF	TGTGCCAGCAGCGTAGTTACTAGCGGGTACAATGAGCAGTTCTTC
TRBV27	-	TRBJ1-1	-	CASSFKSGTEAFF	TGTGCCAGCAGTTTCAAGAGTGGCACTGAAGCTTTCTTT
TRBV28	TRBD1	TRBJ1-2	-	CASRLTGSNYGYTF	TGTGCCAGCAGACTGACAGGGTCGAACTATGGCTACACCTTC
TRBV10-2	-	TRBJ1-1	-	CASSHDNAKAFF	TGCGCCAGCAGTCACGACAACGCAAAAGCTTTCTTT
TRBV4-3	TRBD1	TRBJ2-4	-	CASSQAVQGDKNIQYF	TGCGCCAGCAGCCAGGCGGTACAGGGGGACAAAAACATTCAGTACTTC
TRBV15	TRBD1	TRBJ2-5	-	CATSRAETGLKTQYF	TGTGCCACCAGCAGAGCCGAGACAGGGTTGAAGACCCAGTACTTC
TRBV5-4	TRBD2	TRBJ2-3	-	CASSYTGLGGNTQYF	TGTGCCAGCAGCTATACCGGACTAGGCGGGAATACGCAGTATTTT
TRBV7-6	TRBD1	TRBJ1-1	-	CASSPQTGSTEAFF	TGTGCCAGCAGCCCCCAGACAGGGAGCACTGAAGCTTTCTTT
TRBV5-1	-	TRBJ2-7	-	CASSSNAREQYF	TGCGCCAGCAGCTCCAACGCCCGGGAGCAGTACTTC
TRBV27	TRBD1	TRBJ1-2	-	CASRGQENYGYTF	TGTGCCAGCAGGGGACAGGAAAACTATGGCTACACCTTC
TRBV9	-	TRBJ2-1	-	CASTAQIGNEQFF	TGTGCCAGCACCGCACAGATAGGTAATGAGCAGTTCTTC
TRBV7-2	TRBD2	TRBJ2-1	-	CASSLAPLAGGPDEQFF	TGTGCCAGCAGCTTAGCACCCCTAGCGGGAGGGCCGGATGAGCAGTTCTTC
TRBV12-5	TRBD1	TRBJ1-2	-	CASGYGGTGDGYTF	TGTGCTAGTGGTTACGGCGGGACAGGGGATGGCTACACCTTC
TRBV28	-	TRBJ1-6	-	CASIPGTQNSPLHF	TGTGCCAGCATCCCCGGGACACAAAATTCACCCCTCCACTTT
TRBV5-1	-	TRBJ2-5	-	CASSSRSGFETQYF	TGCGCCAGCAGCTCCCGATCAGGGTTCGAGACCCAGTACTTC
TRBV25-1	TRBD2	TRBJ2-1	-	CASSDRLLAGGNNEQFF	TGTGCCAGCAGTGACCGCCTGCTAGCGGGAGGGAACAATGAGCAGTTCTTC
TRBV18	-	TRBJ2-1	-	CASSSKTGLSSYNEQFF	TGTGCCAGCTCATCAAAGACAGGTCTCAGCTCCTACAATGAGCAGTTCTTC
TRBV4-1	-	TRBJ2-1	-	CASSPPSPTGEDEQFF	TGCGCCAGCAGCCCACCCAGCCCCACAGGGGAGGATGAGCAGTTCTTC
TRBV4-3	-	TRBJ2-3	-	CASSQNPGTIADTQYF	TGCGCCAGCAGCCAGAATCCCGGGACAATCGCCGATACGCAGTATTTT
TRBV10-3	-	TRBJ2-6	-	CAITPGDGGANVLTF	TGTGCCATCACCCCGGGAGACGGTGGGGCCAACGTCCTGACTTTC
TRBV9	-	TRBJ2-5	-	CASNGGSGPQETQYF	TGTGCCAGCAACGGAGGTAGCGGACCTCAAGAGACCCAGTACTTC
TRBV5-5	TRBD2	TRBJ2-7	-	CASSSGGTSGLPYF	TGTGCCAGCAGCTCGGGCGGGACTAGCGGACTACCGTACTTC
TRBV5-1	TRBD1	TRBJ1-4	few	CASSRGTGGNEKLFF	TGCGCCAGCAGCCGCGGGACAGGAGGGAATGAAAAACTGTTTTTT
TRBV18	-	TRBJ2-1	-	CASSLSLVNEQFF	TGTGCCAGCTCACTATCACTGGTGAATGAGCAGTTCTTC
TRBV27	TRBD1	TRBJ1-3	-	CASSPVPTGTGNTIYF	TGTGCCAGCAGCCCAGTCCCGACAGGGACTGGAAACACCATATATTTT
TRBV28	TRBD1	TRBJ1-4	once	CATAETGSIEKLFF	TGTGCCACTGCGGAGACAGGGAGTATCGAAAAACTGTTTTTT
TRBV4-3	-	TRBJ1-2	-	CASSGQTGTGDYGYTF	TGCGCCAGCAGCGGTCAGACCGGGACGGGAGACTATGGCTACACCTTC
TRBV11-2	-	TRBJ2-1	few	CASSLTPDFSSYNEQFF	TGTGCCAGCAGCTTAACCCCAGACTTTAGCTCCTACAATGAGCAGTTCTTC
TRBV19	TRBD2	TRBJ2-5	once	CASSIDRGGRSKTQYF	TGTGCCAGTAGTATAGATCGGGGCGGGAGGTCGAAGACCCAGTACTTC
TRBV5-1	TRBD1	TRBJ1-6	-	CASRRTGDNSPLHF	TGCGCCAGCCGCAGAACAGGGGATAATTCACCCCTCCACTTT
TRBV7-8	-	TRBJ1-2	-	CASSLGGVGYTF	TGTGCCAGCAGCTTAGGCGGGGTTGGCTACACCTTC
TRBV5-4	-	TRBJ2-1	-	CASSLPSLNEQFF	TGTGCCAGCAGCCTCCCTAGTCTGAATGAGCAGTTCTTC
TRBV5-1	TRBD2	TRBJ2-1	-	CASSLGTSGRALEQFF	TGCGCCAGCAGCTTGGGGACTAGCGGGAGGGCACTGGAGCAGTTCTTC
TRBV9	-	TRBJ1-6	medium-sized	CASSRRGTHSYNSPLHF	TGTGCCAGCAGCCGGCGGGGCACCCACTCCTATAATTCACCCCTCCACTTT
TRBV12-3/TRBV12-4	-	TRBJ1-3	-	CASTGGADTIYF	TGTGCCAGCACCGGGGGGGCGGACACCATATATTTT
TRBV27	TRBD2	TRBJ2-1	-	CASSRLTSGIYNEQFF	TGTGCCAGCAGCCGCCTGACTAGCGGGATTTACAATGAGCAGTTCTTC
TRBV21-1	-	TRBJ2-3	-	CASSKGTSGRALTSTDTQYF	TGTGCCAGCAGCAAAGGGACTAGCGGGAGGGCCCTAACTAGCACAGATACGCAGTATTTT
TRBV10-3	TRBD1	TRBJ1-5	-	CAISGTGEGGNQPQHF	TGTGCCATCAGTGGGACAGGGGAAGGAGGCAATCAGCCCCAGCATTTT
TRBV27	-	TRBJ2-7	-	CASSRRSLLPEDSYSYEQYF	TGTGCCAGCAGCCGCCGATCTCTCTTACCCGAGGACAGCTACTCCTACGAGCAGTACTTC
TRBV4-1	-	TRBJ2-2	-	CASSQDVKPGELFF	TGCGCCAGCAGCCAAGACGTTAAGCCCGGGGAGCTGTTTTTT
TRBV9	TRBD2	TRBJ2-7	-	CASSVGTGRASYEQYF	TGTGCCAGCAGCGTGGGGACCGGGAGGGCCTCCTACGAGCAGTACTTC